What follows are 28 T cell receptor beta chains derived from one specimen sequenced in a study of blood T cells in healthy people across ages. Primed by a sample-barcoded 5' primer and a J-beta primer mix, a second PCR proceeded for about 6 to 11 cycles. TCRdb re-analysed the 5' RACE reads in MiXCR, keeping a single row per CDR3 protein. The data contain about 730,000 distinct CDR3 sequences, approximately 43% of them singletons. The sequencing sample was made of blood. The receptors derive from a woman aged 55-75 years in good health.

The chain uses TRBV12-3 or TRBV12-4 and TRBJ2-2; TRBD1 matches 10 bases. The CDR3 spans 16 residues. Trimming took 0 bases from V and 6 from J; bases not matched to a gene: 4. The CDR3 DNA reads TGTGCCAGCAGTTTAGCGGGACAGGGGAGGGCCGGGGAGCTGTTTTTT. This encodes CASSLAGQGRAGELFF.

This clonotype was seen a handful of times. This chain uses TRBV24-1 with TRBJ2-3; 8 bases are shared with TRBD1. V gave up 9 bases and J gave up 2 bases; unmatched junction bases: 9. The CDR3 sequence is 15 residues long. Germline loops: CDR1 KGHDR, CDR2 SFDVKD. The CDR3 DNA reads as TGTGCCACCGGGGCCGGGACAGGCATCACAGATACGCAGTATTTT. It codes for CATGAGTGITDTQYF.

This chain uses TRBV7-9 with TRBJ2-1, with 9 bases fitting TRBD2. The CDR3 sequence is 15 residues long. Losses at the gene ends were 5 bases for V and 6 bases for J; bases not matched to a gene: 8. CDR1 is SEHNR and CDR2 is FQNEAQ in the germline V gene (reference sequence). CDR3 residues: CASSIYGTSSNEQFF. The CDR3 DNA reads TGTGCCAGCAGCATATACGGGACTAGCTCCAATGAGCAGTTCTTC. Full variable domain (remainder filled in from reference TRBV7-9 and TRBJ2-1): DTGVSQNPRHKITKRGQNVTFRCDPISEHNRLYWYRQTLGQGPEFLTYFQNEAQLEKSRLLSDRFSAERPKGSFSTLEIQRTEQGDSAMYLCASSIYGTSSNEQFFGPGTRLTVL.

The chain combines TRBV7-3 with TRBJ2-7, with TRBD2 identical over 8 bases. The V segment lost 4 bases and the J segment 6 bases; nucleotides outside the gene matches: 8. The CDR3 is made up of 14 amino acids. Germline loops: CDR1 SGHTA, CDR2 FQGTGA. The CDR3 reads CASSSSGSSTEQYF. CDR3 coding DNA: TGTGCCAGCAGCTCCAGCGGGAGCTCCACCGAGCAGTACTTC.

V is TRBV7-2 and J is TRBJ2-7; tentative D call: TRBD2 (6 bases). Germline V gene sequence: CDR1 SGHTA, CDR2 FQGNSA. V was shortened by 1 base and J by 4 bases, with 14 bases between the two germline ends. The CDR3 loop spans 15 amino acids. The CDR3 sequence is CASSLDGAGSYEQYF. CDR3 in DNA: TGTGCCAGCAGCTTAGACGGAGCGGGCTCTTACGAGCAGTACTTC.

V gene TRBV7-3 combines with J gene TRBJ2-7; 8 bases are shared with TRBD1. Trimming took 5 bases from V and 3 from J; bases not matched to a gene: 9. The germline gives CDR1 SGHTA, CDR2 FQGTGA. The CDR3 is made up of 15 amino acids. As DNA, the CDR3 is TGTGCCAGCAGCCCAACCGGGACAGGAAACTACGAGCAGTACTTC. It encodes CASSPTGTGNYEQYF.

This chain connects TRBV7-9 to TRBJ2-5; TRBD1 matches at 9 bases. In germline, CDR1 is SEHNR, CDR2 FQNEAQ (reference sequence). The CDR3 runs to 14 residues. With V trimmed by 4 bases and J by 3 bases, 3 bases remained unmatched. CDR3 bases: TGTGCCAGCAGCTGGGGACAGGGCAAAGAGACCCAGTACTTC. Translating it yields CASSWGQGKETQYF.

The chain uses TRBV3-1 and TRBJ1-1; D ambiguous. The CDR3 totals 12 residues. The V gene's germline CDR1 is LGHDT and CDR2 YNNKEL (reference sequence). With 5 bases removed from V and 2 bases from J, the gap between germline ends came to 6 bases. The CDR3 nucleotides read TGTGCCAGCAGCGATATCAACACTGAAGCTTTCTTT. Its protein is CASSDINTEAFF. Full variable domain (rest looked up from reference TRBV3-1 and TRBJ1-1): DTAVSQTPKYLVTQMGNDKSIKCEQNLGHDTMYWYKQDSKKFLKIMFSYNNKELIINETVPNRFSPKSPDKAHLNLHINSLELGDSAVYFCASSDINTEAFFGQGTRLTVV.

This chain uses TRBV20-1 with TRBJ1-2; 10 nucleotides match TRBD1. Germline V gene lookup returns CDR1 DFQATT and CDR2 SNEGSKA (reference sequence). The CDR3 runs 14 residues. V trimming: 5 bases; J trimming: 3 bases; junction bases outside the gene matches: 6. The CDR3 reads CSAGQGVLDYGYTF. For the CDR3, the DNA is TGCAGTGCTGGACAGGGGGTGTTGGACTATGGCTACACCTTC.

The chain combines TRBV28 with TRBJ2-7, with 8 nucleotides matching TRBD1. Germline CDR1 reads MDHEN; CDR2 reads SYDVKM. CDR3 length equals 16 residues. Trimming cost V 6 bases and J 0 bases; bases outside gene matches: 10. In DNA, the CDR3 is TGTGCCAGCAGCCTACCCAGGACAGGGTTCTCCTACGAGCAGTACTTC. Encoded protein: CASSLPRTGFSYEQYF.

Comment on this clonotype: Just one base apart from a much larger clone, this may be a read error. The V and J genes are TRBV11-2 and TRBJ2-1; the D is unclear. Germline-derived CDR1 and CDR2 are SGHAT and FQNNGV. The CDR3 extends over 12 amino acids. Trimming shortened V by 5 bases and J by 5 bases, and 7 bases separated the two germline ends. The chain's CDR3 is CASSHQDNEQFF. The CDR3 nucleotides are TGTGCCAGCAGCCACCAGGACAATGAGCAGTTCTTC. Full variable domain (outside the CDR3, taken from reference TRBV11-2 and TRBJ2-1): EAGVAQSPRYKIIEKRQSVAFWCNPISGHATLYWYQQILGQGPKLLIQFQNNGVVDDSQLPKDRFSAERLKGVDSTLKIQPAKLEDSAVYLCASSHQDNEQFFGPGTRLTVL.

V is TRBV20-1 and J is TRBJ2-3; 11 nucleotides align to TRBD2. V lost 0 bases, J lost 0 bases, and 5 bases stayed unmatched. The CDR3 runs 17 residues. CDR1 is DFQATT, CDR2 SNEGSKA, per germline (reference sequence). The DNA of the CDR3 is TGCAGTGCTAGAGATGCGGGACTAGCGGTTAGCACAGATACGCAGTATTTT. Its protein is CSARDAGLAVSTDTQYF.

This clonotype was recorded a few times. The V call is TRBV4-3, the J call TRBJ2-4; 8 bases agree with TRBD2. Near its end, the DNA agrees better with TRBJ2-7, so the J call may be wrong. The CDR3 totals 15 residues. Germline CDR1 LGHNA, CDR2 YSLEER. The CDR3 is CASSQDRAGVYEQYF. The DNA for the CDR3 is TGCGCCAGCAGCCAAGATCGAGCGGGAGTCTACGAGCAGTACTTC.

The J gene is TRBJ1-4, the V gene TRBV29-1; D gene unclear. Germline assignment: CDR1 SQVTM and CDR2 ANQGSEA. This CDR3 region has 14 residues. The V end was cut by 0 bases, the J end by 4 bases, with 9 bases between. CDR3 amino acids: CSVEDRQYNEKLFF. The CDR3 nucleotides read TGCAGCGTTGAAGATAGGCAGTATAATGAAAAACTGTTTTTT. Drawing the rest from reference TRBV29-1 and TRBJ1-4, the complete variable domain is SAVISQKPSRDICQRGTSLTIQCQVDSQVTMMFWYRQQPGQSLTLIATANQGSEATYESGFVIDKFPISRPNLTFSTLTVSNMSPEDSSIYLCSVEDRQYNEKLFFGSGTQLSVL.

The CDR3 DNA sequence: TGCAGTGCTACACAGATGAACACTGAAGCTTTCTTT. It specifies CSATQMNTEAFF. The J gene is TRBJ1-1, the V gene TRBV20-1; D remains ambiguous. CDR1 DFQATT and CDR2 SNEGSKA come from the germline V gene (reference sequence). CDR3 length: 12 residues. With 4 bases removed from V and 0 bases from J, the gap between germline ends came to 6 bases.

The V call is TRBV6-1, the J call TRBJ1-1; no firm D call. Germline V gives CDR1 MNHNS, CDR2 SASEGT. CDR3 size: 13 residues. The ends were cut back, 3 bases at V and 11 bases at J, with 16 bases in the middle. CDR3 residues: CASSDPAGGEAFF. The CDR3 DNA is TGTGCCAGCAGTGACCCCGCGGGTGGTGAGGCTTTCTTT.

J is TRBJ2-7 and V is TRBV21-1; the D segment call TRBD1 is taken from the table without a DNA check. TRBV21-1 is recorded as a pseudogene. This CDR3 contains 13 residues. The CDR3 region has the DNA TGTGCCAGCACAGAAATTCCCGCCTACGAGCAGTACTTC. Protein sequence: CASTEIPAYEQYF.

The chain employs TRBV7-2 and TRBJ2-5; perhaps TRBD1 as D (5 bases). Germline values: CDR1 SGHTA, CDR2 FQGNSA. CDR3 length equals 15 residues. Trimming left V 1 base short and J 11 bases short, with 20 bases between. CDR3 coding DNA: TGTGCCAGCAGCTTAGTTCTAGGTTCGGACAATGAGCAGTACTTC. It codes for CASSLVLGSDNEQYF. The variable domain in full, completed from reference TRBV7-2 and TRBJ2-5, reads GAGVSQSPSNKVTEKGKDVELRCDPISGHTALYWYRQSLGQGLEFLIYFQGNSAPDKSGLPSDRFSAERTGGSVSTLTIQRTQQEDSAVYLCASSLVLGSDNEQYFGPGTRLLVL.

The chain carries TRBV12-3 or TRBV12-4 and TRBJ1-1; the D gene is possibly TRBD1 (6 bases). V lost 5 bases and J lost 8, with 12 bases in between. This CDR3 spans 12 amino acids. The CDR3 is CASSRTVGEAFF. CDR3 bases: TGTGCCAGCAGTCGGACAGTAGGGGAAGCTTTCTTT.

The chain is built from TRBV20-1 and TRBJ2-1; D is perhaps TRBD2 (6 bases). Germline V gene lookup returns CDR1 DFQATT and CDR2 SNEGSKA (reference sequence). The CDR3 runs to 13 residues. The V end was cut by 6 bases, the J end by 2 bases, with 11 bases between. CDR3 loop: CSAPGGPYNEQFF. In DNA form, the CDR3 reads TGCAGTGCCCCCGGGGGACCCTACAATGAGCAGTTCTTC.

This clonotype showed up just a few times. The rearrangement joins TRBV7-6 to TRBJ2-5, with a weak D call TRBD2 (5 bases). CDR1 is SGHVS and CDR2 is FNYEAQ in the germline V gene. The CDR3 runs to 15 residues. Trimming left V 3 bases short and J 1 base short, with 12 bases between. In nucleotides, the CDR3 is TGTGCCAGCAGCTTTATCGGGGTGGCCCAAGAGACCCAGTACTTC. This sequence encodes CASSFIGVAQETQYF.

V gene TRBV5-1 combines with J gene TRBJ2-7; 7 bases fit TRBD1. Germline-derived CDR1 and CDR2 are SGHRS and YFSETQ. The ends lost 0 bases at V and 12 bases at J; junction bases unmatched: 15. The CDR3 totals 15 residues. The chain's CDR3 is CASSLVGQSQETRYF. The CDR3 DNA follows: TGCGCCAGCAGCTTGGTGGGACAGTCTCAAGAGACCCGGTACTTC.

The chain carries TRBV7-9 and TRBJ1-1; tentative D call: TRBD1 (5 bases). Germline V CDR1 and CDR2: SEHNR, FQNEAQ (reference sequence). This CDR3 is 15 amino acids long. The V end was cut by 1 base, the J end by 2 bases, with 11 bases between. This CDR3 is CASSLGAGFNTEAFF. The CDR3 region has the DNA TGTGCCAGCAGCTTAGGGGCAGGGTTCAACACTGAAGCTTTCTTT.

This clonotype was counted only a few times. The chain joins TRBV27 to TRBJ2-1; possibly TRBD1 or TRBD2 for D (6 bases each). The CDR3 totals 14 residues. The ends were cut back, 5 bases at V and 8 bases at J, with 16 bases in the middle. Germline V gene sequence: CDR1 MNHEY, CDR2 SMNVEV (reference sequence). The CDR3 coding sequence is TGTGCCAGCAGTCCCAAGGGGGGCCGGGATGAGCAGTTCTTC. As protein: CASSPKGGRDEQFF.

The table lists this clonotype with a count of one. The CDR3 end shows no conserved phenylalanine or tryptophan, and so a read error is likely. The J gene is TRBJ1-2, the V gene TRBV4-3; TRBD1 matches 7 bases. The J segment lost 6 bases and the V segment lost 0 bases, leaving 4 bases of the junction unmatched. This CDR3 has 14 amino acids. CDR1 is LGHNA and CDR2 is YSLEER in the germline V gene. The CDR3 sequence: CASSQEVRGDGYTL. CDR3 nucleotides: TGCGCCAGCAGCCAAGAGGTCAGGGGGGATGGCTACACCTTA.

This clonotype was seen a few times. The V and J genes are TRBV20-1 and TRBJ2-5; D is unresolved. V gave up 4 bases and J gave up 0 bases, with 6 bases separating them. The CDR3 extends over 12 amino acids. Germline CDR1 is DFQATT and CDR2 is SNEGSKA (reference sequence). CDR3 region: CSAKTYQETQYF. CDR3 coding DNA: TGCAGTGCTAAGACGTACCAAGAGACCCAGTACTTC.

The J gene is TRBJ1-1, the V gene TRBV3-1, with D possibly matching TRBD1 (5 bases). The CDR3 extends over 14 amino acids. V shed 6 bases and J shed 8 bases, with 19 bases lying between them. From germline, CDR1 is LGHDT and CDR2 YNNKEL (reference sequence). The CDR3 DNA reads as TGTGCCAGCAGTCTGGTGACCATCTCAGGGGAAGCTTTCTTT. This translates into CASSLVTISGEAFF.

The rearrangement links TRBV5-5 to TRBJ1-2, with a tentative D call TRBD1 (5 bases). The CDR3 consists of 12 residues. The germline V gene has CDR1 SGHKS and CDR2 YYEKEE (reference sequence). Between the trimmed V and J ends, which lost 3 bases and 12 bases, there was a span of 15 bases. CDR3 DNA sequence: TGTGCCAGCAGCTCTGGGGAGAGGGACGACACCTTC. Amino acid sequence: CASSSGERDDTF.